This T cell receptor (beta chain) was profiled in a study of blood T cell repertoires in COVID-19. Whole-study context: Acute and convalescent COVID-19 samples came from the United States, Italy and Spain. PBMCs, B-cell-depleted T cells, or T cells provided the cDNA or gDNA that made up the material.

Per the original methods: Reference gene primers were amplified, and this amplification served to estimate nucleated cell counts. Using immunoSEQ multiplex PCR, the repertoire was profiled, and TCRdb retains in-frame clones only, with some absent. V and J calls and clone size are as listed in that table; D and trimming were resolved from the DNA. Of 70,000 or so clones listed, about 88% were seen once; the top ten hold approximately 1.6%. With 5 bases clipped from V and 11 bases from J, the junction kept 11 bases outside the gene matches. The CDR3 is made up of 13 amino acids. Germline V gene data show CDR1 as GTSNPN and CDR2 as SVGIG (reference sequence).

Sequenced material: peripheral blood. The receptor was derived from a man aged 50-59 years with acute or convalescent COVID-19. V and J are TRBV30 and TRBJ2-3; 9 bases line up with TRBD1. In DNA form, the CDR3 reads TGTGCCTGGGACGGGACAGGGCGCGAAGTGCAGTATTTT. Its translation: CAWDGTGREVQYF.